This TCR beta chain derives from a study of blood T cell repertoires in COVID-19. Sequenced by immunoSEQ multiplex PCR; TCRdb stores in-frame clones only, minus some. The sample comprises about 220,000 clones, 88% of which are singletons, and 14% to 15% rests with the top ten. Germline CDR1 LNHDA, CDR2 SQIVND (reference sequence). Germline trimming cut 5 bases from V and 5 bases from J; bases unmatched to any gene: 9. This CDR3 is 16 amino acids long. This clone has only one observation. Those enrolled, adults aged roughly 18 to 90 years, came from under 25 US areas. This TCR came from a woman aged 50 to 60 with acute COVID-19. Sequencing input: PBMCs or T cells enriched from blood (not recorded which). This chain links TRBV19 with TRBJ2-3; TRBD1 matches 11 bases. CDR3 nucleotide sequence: TGTGCCAGTAGTTTCCGGGACAGGGGGTCGGTAGATACGCAGTATTTT. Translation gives CASSFRDRGSVDTQYF.